This TCR beta chain was found in a study of blood T cells in healthy people across ages. A J-beta primer mix and a sample-barcoded 5' primer were used in a second PCR of roughly 6 to 11 cycles. Via MiXCR, TCRdb re-called the 5' RACE reads, giving one row per CDR3 protein. The sample lists 600,000 to 650,000 distinct CDR3 sequences; about 54% were seen once. Study-wide results and limits: Higher diversity, along with more naive CD4+ cells, distinguished long-lived donors from aged donors.

The J segment lost 5 bases and the V segment lost 1 base, leaving 7 bases of the junction unmatched. This CDR3 has 15 residues. Germline V gene sequence: CDR1 SNHLY, CDR2 FYNNEI. In this sample, this clonotype turned up a few times. Its matching antigen is unknown. The specimen was blood. This TCR was sampled from a man between 60 and 75 years old in good health. V is TRBV2 and J is TRBJ2-5; 7 bases align to TRBD2. The CDR3, as DNA: TGTGCCAGCAGTGAAGGTATCGGGGGGAGCGAGACCCAGTACTTC. Translating it yields CASSEGIGGSETQYF.